This T cell receptor (beta chain) is drawn from a study of blood T cell repertoires in COVID-19. Whole-study context: Whether acute or convalescent, the COVID-19 samples came from the United States, Italy and Spain. Sample material is recorded as cDNA or gDNA derived from T cells, B-cell-depleted T cells, or PBMCs.

As handled by the study authors: Reference gene primers were amplified, and this amplification served to estimate nucleated cell counts. Assay used: immunoSEQ multiplex PCR; TCRdb lists only in-frame clones, some missing. V and J calls and clone size are given by that table; D and trimming were obtained from the DNA. The table includes more than 65,000 clones, roughly 89% detected once. CDR3 size: 14 residues. CDR1 is MDHEN, CDR2 SYDVKM, per germline. The J segment lost 6 bases and the V segment lost 1 base, leaving 3 bases of the junction unmatched. This TCR derives from a man aged 45 to 65 with acute or convalescent COVID-19. The specimen was peripheral blood. The chain has TRBV28 and TRBJ1-5, with 7 positions matching TRBD1. As DNA, the CDR3 is TGTGCCAGCAGTTTATTGACAGGGAGTCAGCCCCAGCATTTT. It specifies CASSLLTGSQPQHF.